Below, one T cell receptor (beta chain) is given with its context. The specificity of this receptor is unknown. No quality values exist for individual bases; no much larger clone is one base distant. The germline V gene gives CDR1 as SGHVS and CDR2 as FQNEAQ. Measured from the cysteine to the phenylalanine, the CDR3 is 13 residues long. Of all the DNA, just the CDR3 is kept, 39 bases in frame from base 1. V loses 5 bases, J loses 3 bases, and the germline ends lie 8 bases apart. This sample is drawn from a study of cytomegalovirus exposure and HLA in healthy donors (TCRdb year 2017). For context, the study as a whole: According to an earlier analysis of 587 of the donors, some 180 million T cells yielded roughly 110 million unique TCR beta sequences and more than 250 Gb of sequence data. An early release covering roughly 640 HLA-typed donors comprised approximately 300 gigabases of sequencing data and some 79 million unique TCR sequences. Of the 300 to 450 genotyped donors, 65% to 90% fell in the genetic ancestry cluster associated with self-reported Caucasian donors. The study aimed to test whether cataloging public T cell receptors could reveal signatures of past pathogen exposure. The T cell repertoires of 700 or so subjects were profiled by immunosequencing and related to cytomegalovirus serostatus. Besides the first cohort of 666 subjects, a separate validation cohort made up of 120 different subjects was used. To predict cytomegalovirus infection status, the study combined high-throughput TCR immunosequencing, statistical association of individual TCRs with disease status, and machine learning. A later analysis re-analyzed previously published TCR beta repertoires from roughly 600 donors and added high-resolution HLA genotyping to study TCR occurrence patterns. In the later analysis, no new phenotypic data were used to find candidate immune exposures; instead, reliance was placed on TCR beta sequences and their occurrence across donors. In an earlier analysis of a few hundred of the donors, high-throughput TCR beta sequencing was used to judge whether each TCR beta V gene segment behaved as functional or pseudogenic. Donor age, sex, ethnicity and CMV serostatus were collected together with the repertoire data. A later genetic analysis took genome-wide SNP genotypes for about three fifths of the roughly 670 donors and used that subset as a discovery cohort. Every repertoire in the discovery cohort had been generated on one and the same sequencing platform. Class I and class II HLA loci were covered by the typing at four-digit resolution. The number of donors typed differed by locus, with roughly 629-640 for A, B, C, DRB1 and DQB1, roughly 520 for DQA1, about 610 for DPA1, and some 440 for DPB1. Because of strong linkage in the cohort, roughly five DR-DQ haplotypes were treated as single units for association and clustering. Among around 400 genotyped donors of the cohort, an average of around 220,000 unique TCR beta nucleotide sequences was sequenced per donor, of which approximately 18% were non-productive.

The study at large found these results: A further reported finding was that TCR beta sequences accurately predicted the HLA-A and HLA-B alleles for most subjects in the first cohort. A cluster of highly shared sequence variants was judged likely to be a technical artifact of the sequencing pipeline. A few of the identified cytomegalovirus-associated TCR beta chains were confirmed in vitro to be specific for cytomegalovirus antigens. In a later analysis, most CMV-associated TCR beta chains were found to appear HLA-restricted, with HLA associations seemingly driven largely by CMV exposure. Some IMGT-functional V segments, including TRBV6-2 and TRBV6-3, could not be distinguished by the 87-base-pair reads and were therefore excluded. Most TCR sequences were observed very rarely across donors, whereas some public TCRs were present in many individuals. The classifier was reported to diagnose cytomegalovirus status with high specificity and sensitivity in both the original and validation cohorts. Linkage disequilibrium might explain the correlated functional status among segregating V segments, but an unknown experimental factor could not be excluded. In a later analysis, HLA-associated TCR beta chains showed more clonal expansion and lower generation probabilities than non-associated chains that were equally common. In a later analysis, several top co-occurrence clusters were reported to appear linked to parvovirus B19, influenza, CMV and Epstein-Barr virus. Only TCR beta chains were sequenced in this cohort, and the absence of alpha or paired-chain data limited detectable features. According to a later genetic analysis, donors in an Asian-associated ancestry cluster had fewer N-insertions in productive TCRs than the approximately 700-donor mean. A later genetic analysis associated a missense DCLRE1C variant with V-gene and J-gene trimming of TCR beta chains, and an independent cohort replicated the association. Presence/absence analyses assumed roughly uniform sequencing depth across donors, an assumption that may not hold. The authors suggested that the approach could potentially be extended to other disease states and immunological phenotypes. When HLA alleles, especially DR and DQ, strongly co-occurred, attributing TCR associations to individual alleles was difficult. At a false discovery rate of 0.05, a later analysis linked about 16,000 TCR beta sequences to specific HLA alleles. HLA typing was unavailable for some donors at each locus, so association tests used only the typed subset. In a later analysis, the rate of TCR association differed among HLA loci, with DRB1 alleles having the most associated TCRs and HLA-C alleles having the fewest. The study listed approximately 160 TCR beta chains as associated with cytomegalovirus. For the cohort, immune exposure information was limited to CMV serostatus. In an earlier analysis of fewer than 700 of the donors, most TCR beta V segments appeared in productive rearrangements about 87% or about 30% of the time, broadly matching IMGT annotations. The earlier analysis of some 560 of the donors excluded around 17 rarely observed V segments, including chromosome 9 orphons, because counts were too low.

The cohort comprised fewer than 750 healthy bone marrow donors. At the time of sampling, all cohort members were nominally healthy, though unrecorded immune exposures were likely present. The donor tested CMV seropositive, placing the donor among the approximately 290 seropositive members of the cohort. A peripheral blood sample was collected from each donor, and TCR beta sequencing was performed on peripheral blood mononuclear cells. The Qiagen DNeasy Blood Extraction Kit was used to extract genomic DNA from the blood cell samples. The library relied on the immunoSEQ multiplex PCR assay. For the multiplex PCR, a mixture combining 60 forward primers for TCR Vbeta segments and 13 reverse primers for TCR Jbeta segments was used. The CDR3 region of rearranged TCR beta genes was amplified from genomic DNA by a multiplex PCR assay. The Illumina HiSeq System was used to sequence the amplified TCR beta libraries as 87-base-pair reads. On the authors' methods: A later analysis counted 65 million to 90 million unique TCR beta chains across the 600 to 850 repertoires, and roughly 10 million of these chains were shared by at least two donors. A nearest-neighbor algorithm error-corrected the raw reads and collapsed the reads into unique sequences, merging closely related sequences to remove PCR and sequencing errors. To assign V, D and J gene segments, CDR3 sequences were aligned to IMGT reference sequences. Each retained sequence needed at least a six-nucleotide match to both a V gene segment and a J gene segment. Rearrangements were classified as productive when the CDR3 lacked stop codons and remained in frame with V and J, and all other rearrangements were classified as non-productive. Following IMGT convention, CDR3 was defined as the stretch from the second conserved V-encoded cysteine up to the conserved J-encoded phenylalanine. In an earlier analysis of roughly 580 of the donors, sequences lacking an unambiguous match to a single V gene segment were excluded. An earlier analysis of 500 to 700 of the donors classified V segments as functional when productive rearrangements were above 56.7% and as segregating when the standard deviation between donors was above 5%. A statistical classification framework was built for diagnosing cytomegalovirus status from the catalog of TCR beta chain sequences. In a later analysis, TCR nucleotide sequences were compared against IMGT/GENE-DB human TR gene sequences so that V and J genes could be assigned. The TCRdist pipeline was used in a later analysis to assign CDR3 sequences and most-parsimonious VDJ recombination scenarios. In a later analysis, each TCR beta chain was defined by its CDR3 amino acid sequence together with its V-gene family, and reads lacking a unique V-gene family were excluded. In a later analysis, approximately 590 highly shared, low-generation-probability nucleotide sequences were removed to address suspected cross-contamination and a sequencing artifact. A later analysis calculated a clonal expansion index for each public chain from normalized within-repertoire ranks of inferred template counts. Generation probabilities in a later analysis came from a VDJ recombination model fitted to out-of-frame rearrangements, and those results were checked against IGoR. In a later analysis, TCR-TCR, TCR-HLA and TCR-CMV co-occurrence was scored with hypergeometric tests, and a repertoire-size bias correction was applied to TCR pairs. In a later analysis, false discovery rates were estimated by permuting HLA or CMV assignments 20 times. In a later analysis, co-occurring TCRs were grouped using DBSCAN, and TCRdist sequence similarity was added for clustering within HLA-allele-positive subsets. Repertoires with fewer than 30,000 or more than 120,000 public chains were left out of co-occurrence clustering, as were a handful of repertoires with anomalous nucleotide sharing. TCRdb retrieved this table from immuneACCESS and kept in-frame rearrangements only. Not all clones are present; in checked studies, unresolved V genes account for under half, and no reason is known for the remainder. The V and J calls and clone size were taken over from that table, and D and trimming were inferred from the DNA. For this sample there are over 150,000 clones; roughly 81% appear just once. Under 5% of the sample is held by the ten biggest clonotypes.

This receptor was identified in a girl aged 10 to 17 in good health and CMV-seropositive. Sequencing was done on a sample of PBMCs. This chain joins TRBV7-8 to TRBJ1-5; the D gene is perhaps TRBD1, on 5 matching bases. The CDR3 reads CASSPGHNQPQHF. The base sequence is TGTGCCAGCAGCCCAGGACACAATCAGCCCCAGCATTTT.